Following are 18 T cell receptor beta chains from one sample sequenced in a study of cytotoxic CD8 clonotypes in ibrutinib-treated CLL. Produced via immunoSEQ multiplex PCR; TCRdb's table is partial and in-frame only. The sample records around 130,000 clones, roughly 80% being singletons. The input for sequencing was PBMCs, taken after 24 months of ibrutinib treatment. Receptor source: a human donor with chronic lymphocytic leukemia.

The genes are TRBV5-4 and TRBJ1-3; D is uncertain. Deletions cut 6 bases from V and 0 bases from J, with 10 bases between. The CDR3 length is 14 residues. Germline V gives CDR1 SGHNT, CDR2 YYREEE (reference sequence). The DNA of the CDR3 is TGTGCCAGCACCACACTTCACTCTGGAAACACCATATATTTT. It is translated as CASTTLHSGNTIYF.

This clone was observed once. The genes are TRBV19 and TRBJ1-1; D unresolved. The CDR3 length is 11 residues. Trimming cost V 5 bases and J 12 bases, with 13 bases left between them. Germline CDR1 reads LNHDA; CDR2 reads SQIVND (reference sequence). Here the CDR3 DNA reads TGTGCCAGTAGTCGGATGGCGGAAACTTTCTTT. This translates into CASSRMAETFF.

The chain links TRBV5-4 to TRBJ1-1, with 10 bases fitting TRBD1. The CDR3 contains 14 residues. The ends lost 4 bases at V and 10 bases at J; junction bases unmatched: 10. Germline V lookup: CDR1 SGHNT, CDR2 YYREEE (reference sequence). In nucleotides, the CDR3 is TGTGCCAGCAGCGCCCAGGGGGGACAGGGGTCAGCTTTCTTT. Its protein is CASSAQGGQGSAFF.

The V and J genes are TRBV5-4 and TRBJ1-2; 8 positions agree with TRBD1. The germline gives CDR1 SGHNT, CDR2 YYREEE (reference sequence). V shed 3 bases and J 3 bases; nucleotides not matched to a gene: 7. The CDR3 contains 15 residues. The CDR3 region has the DNA TGTGCCAGCAGCTCCTGGACAGGGCACTACTATGGCTACACCTTC. The encoded protein is CASSSWTGHYYGYTF.

In its sample, this clone was seen a few times. This chain connects TRBV27 to TRBJ1-2; 7 bases fit TRBD1. The CDR3 is 13 residues long. Trimming cost V 5 bases and J 2 bases; bases outside gene matches: 2. CDR1 is MNHEY, CDR2 SMNVEV, per germline (reference sequence). In nucleotides, the CDR3 is TGTGCCAGCAGTGGACAGGAAAACTATGGCTACACCTTC. Translated: CASSGQENYGYTF.

The CDR3 loop reads CASSPTGDMFSTQYF. The CDR3 DNA is TGTGCCAGCAGTCCCACAGGGGATATGTTTAGTACGCAGTATTTT. The V call is TRBV6-6, the J call TRBJ2-3; 7 bases line up with TRBD1. V lost 5 bases, J lost 8 bases, and 13 bases stayed unmatched. The CDR3 is made up of 15 amino acids. CDR1 and CDR2 from the germline V gene are MNHNY and SVGAGI (reference sequence).

The V gene is TRBV12-5, the J gene TRBJ1-1; 7 nucleotides agree with TRBD1. V shed 2 bases, J shed 4 bases, and the junction held 10 bases outside the gene matches. Per the germline V gene, CDR1 is LGHNT and CDR2 is FRNRAP. The CDR3 contains 16 residues. The CDR3 DNA reads TGTGCTAGTGGTTTGACTTCGAGACAGGGCGGCACTGAAGCTTTCTTT. Protein sequence: CASGLTSRQGGTEAFF.

The chain joins TRBV6-1 to TRBJ2-1; D ambiguous. The CDR3 covers 13 residues. Looked up from germline, CDR1 is MNHNS and CDR2 is SASEGT. The V gene lost 6 bases and the J gene lost 4 bases, with 10 bases spanning the gap. CDR3 sequence reads: CASSGRVYNEQFF. CDR3 sequence (DNA): TGTGCCAGCAGCGGACGAGTATACAATGAGCAGTTCTTC.

CDR3 loop: CASSEAAGGRGYTF. The CDR3 DNA is TGTGCCAGCAGTGAGGCGGCAGGGGGTCGTGGCTACACCTTC. The rearrangement links TRBV7-9 to TRBJ1-2; 7 nucleotides agree with TRBD1. Germline V gene sequence: CDR1 SEHNR, CDR2 FQNEAQ (reference sequence). The CDR3 sequence is 14 residues long. J was trimmed by 7 bases and V by 6 bases; bases with no gene match: 11.

The chain couples TRBV27 to TRBJ1-2; D is unclear. V dropped 4 bases and J dropped 0 bases, with 12 bases sitting between them. Germline V gene sequence: CDR1 MNHEY, CDR2 SMNVEV (reference sequence). The CDR3 is made up of 15 amino acids. The CDR3 DNA reads TGTGCCAGCAGTTATGTCGCAGGTGCTAACTATGGCTACACCTTC. It specifies CASSYVAGANYGYTF.

The CDR3 region has the DNA TGTGCCTGGAGTGTACACGATACTGAAGCTTTCTTT. Its translation: CAWSVHDTEAFF. This chain connects TRBV30 to TRBJ1-1; D gene ambiguous. Germline-derived CDR1 and CDR2 are GTSNPN and SVGIG (reference sequence). This CDR3 region has 12 residues. The ends were cut back, 0 bases at V and 5 bases at J, with 7 bases in the middle.

This clone was seen once. At one end, the junction sequence differs from germline, possibly due to a read error. V usage is TRBV29-1 and J usage is TRBJ1-1, with TRBD1 identical over 7 bases. The V gene's germline CDR1 is SQVTM and CDR2 ANQGSEA. The CDR3 spans 15 residues. CDR3 sequence: CSVEDRAQGNAEAFF. For the CDR3, the DNA is TGCAGCGTTGAAGATCGGGCACAGGGGAACGCTGAAGCTTTCTTT.

V and J are TRBV7-2 and TRBJ2-5; no definite D call. CDR1 SGHTA and CDR2 FQGNSA come from the germline V gene. The CDR3 is made up of 13 amino acids. Trimming removed 1 base at V and 2 bases at J, with 5 bases between. The CDR3 DNA reads TGTGCCAGCAGCTTAGGCCAGCAAGAGACCCAGTACTTC. The encoded protein is CASSLGQQETQYF.

This clone was recorded at least ten times. The genes are TRBV14 and TRBJ2-7; the D gene could be TRBD1 or TRBD2 (6 bases each). The germline V gene encodes CDR1 SGHDN and CDR2 FVKESK. V dropped 8 bases and J dropped 5 bases, with 13 bases sitting between them. The CDR3 covers 12 residues. The CDR3 DNA reads TGTGCCAGCTCCCGAGGGGGGAACGAGCAGTACTTC. As protein: CASSRGGNEQYF.

J is TRBJ2-1 and V is TRBV9; TRBD1 aligns across 10 bases. The germline V gene has CDR1 SGDLS and CDR2 YYNGEE. V shed 0 bases, J shed 3 bases, and the junction held 6 bases outside the gene matches. This CDR3 comprises 17 residues. CDR3 protein: CASSVVGGQGHYNEQFF. CDR3 bases: TGTGCCAGCAGCGTAGTGGGGGGACAGGGGCACTACAATGAGCAGTTCTTC.

The chain employs TRBV5-1 and TRBJ2-3, with D perhaps matching TRBD1 or TRBD2 (5 bases each). Deletions cut 0 bases from V and 2 bases from J, with 16 bases between. The CDR3 runs to 17 residues. Germline V gene data show CDR1 as SGHRS and CDR2 as YFSETQ. The CDR3 region is CASSLGGMEYYTDTQYF. The CDR3 DNA is TGCGCCAGCAGCTTGGGGGGGATGGAATATTACACAGATACGCAGTATTTT.

V gene TRBV5-1 combines with J gene TRBJ1-3; possible D gene TRBD1, 5 bases. V lost 4 bases and J 1 base, leaving 9 bases between the germline ends. Germline V gives CDR1 SGHRS, CDR2 YFSETQ. The length of the CDR3 is 14 residues. CDR3 residues: CASSRGGSGNTIYF. The CDR3 DNA follows: TGCGCCAGCAGCCGCGGGGGGTCTGGAAACACCATATATTTT.

The J gene is TRBJ2-3, the V gene TRBV7-2, with 10 bases fitting TRBD2. The CDR3 has 17 residues. V was pared by 7 bases and J by 1 base, with 11 bases of the junction left unmatched. Germline V CDR1 and CDR2: SGHTA, FQGNSA. For the CDR3, the DNA is TGTGCCAGCACTTGGTCCGTAGCGGGGGGCCGCACAGATACGCAGTATTTT. Encoded protein: CASTWSVAGGRTDTQYF.